This T cell receptor beta chain was captured in a study of T cells in Graves' hyperthyroidism and ophthalmopathy. Whole-study findings and limits: It was a median 6.5 months before onset that the model predicted ophthalmopathy.

Trimming took 8 bases from V and 2 from J; bases not matched to a gene: 2. The CDR3 consists of 13 residues. Germline CDR1 and CDR2: ENHRY and SYGVKD. Amplification yielded TCR beta CDR3 regions, with RNA transcripts as the source. HTBI primers drove first-round RT-PCR of the TCR CDR3. TCRdb processed the multiplex PCR reads anew with MiXCR; each CDR3 protein has one entry. The table records 400,000 or so distinct CDR3 sequences, roughly 14% of them present only once. In this sample, this clonotype turned up many times. Its target is unknown. Patients having uncontrolled infection, another autoimmune disease, pregnancy or lactation were not included. PBMCs were obtained from 10 ml fresh peripheral blood.

The rearrangement joins TRBV10-3 to TRBJ2-7; 11 nucleotides match TRBD1. The sample consisted of blood. The receptor comes from a woman aged 25 to 45 with Graves' ophthalmopathy. In DNA, the CDR3 is TGTGCCATCGGGACAGGGGGAACCTACGAGCAGTACTTC. It translates to CAIGTGGTYEQYF.